What follows are 29 T cell receptor beta chains derived from one specimen sequenced in a study of CDR3 diversity in severe acne. MiXCR, run by TCRdb on the PCR reads, gives a single entry per CDR3 protein. Seen here are more than 85,000 distinct CDR3 sequences, about half observed once, and the top ten hold around 10%. Sequenced sample: blood. The receptors derive from a male donor with severe acne vulgaris.

The V gene is TRBV25-1, the J gene TRBJ2-7, with 8 bases that match TRBD1. The J segment lost 2 bases and the V segment lost 5 bases, leaving 11 bases of the junction unmatched. The CDR3 runs 16 residues. Germline V gene sequence: CDR1 MGHDK, CDR2 SYGVNS. DNA for the CDR3: TGTGCCAGCAGTCCCCCCGCCGGACAGGGAACCTACGAGCAGTACTTC. It translates to CASSPPAGQGTYEQYF.

This clonotype was seen repeatedly, ten times or more. The chain combines TRBV3-1 with TRBJ2-3; D is undetermined. Germline CDR1 LGHDT, CDR2 YNNKEL (reference sequence). Trimming left V 2 bases short and J 0 bases short, with 6 bases between. The CDR3 totals 14 residues. CDR3 residues: CASSQLQSTDTQYF. The CDR3 nucleotides read TGTGCCAGCAGCCAACTACAAAGCACAGATACGCAGTATTTT.

Ten or more counts support this clonotype. The chain is built from TRBV10-3 and TRBJ2-7; no clear D gene. The V gene's germline CDR1 is ENHRY and CDR2 SYGVKD. The CDR3 is 11 amino acids. The V end was cut by 0 bases, the J end by 5 bases, with 2 bases between. The CDR3 region has the DNA TGTGCCATCAGTGAGTCTCACGAGCAGTACTTC. Its translation: CAISESHEQYF.

The rearrangement links TRBV29-1 to TRBJ2-6, with D perhaps matching TRBD1 (5 bases). CDR1 and CDR2 (germline): SQVTM, ANQGSEA. This CDR3 is 17 amino acids long. With 0 bases removed from V and 0 bases from J, the gap between germline ends came to 12 bases. CDR3 DNA: TGCAGCGTTGAAGAGCGACAGCTAGGCTCTGGGGCCAACGTCCTGACTTTC. It encodes CSVEERQLGSGANVLTF.

This clonotype is classed as medium-sized. The chain links TRBV6-5 to TRBJ2-7; either TRBD1 or TRBD2 may fit D (5 bases each). Germline values: CDR1 MNHEY, CDR2 SVGAGI. Trimming pared 8 bases from V and 11 bases from J, leaving 13 bases between. This CDR3 contains 10 residues. This chain's CDR3 is CASGTAVKYF. The DNA of the CDR3 is TGTGCCAGCGGGACGGCGGTTAAGTACTTC.

This chain links TRBV7-3 with TRBJ1-1; D unclear. This CDR3 comprises 15 residues. The V gene lost 1 base and the J gene lost 4 bases, with 13 bases spanning the gap. The germline V gene encodes CDR1 SGHTA and CDR2 FQGTGA. CDR3 protein: CASSLIAAESTEAFF. Here the CDR3 DNA reads TGTGCCAGCAGCTTAATCGCAGCCGAGAGCACTGAAGCTTTCTTT.

This chain connects TRBV9 to TRBJ2-7; D remains ambiguous. Germline loops: CDR1 SGDLS, CDR2 YYNGEE. The CDR3 has 13 residues. V was trimmed by 4 bases and J by 0 bases, leaving 8 bases between them. The CDR3 protein is CASSPQSSYEQYF. The CDR3 nucleotides read TGTGCCAGCAGCCCCCAGAGCTCCTACGAGCAGTACTTC.

There are many counts of this clonotype. The chain recombines TRBV19 with TRBJ1-4; no clear D gene. Between the trimmed V and J ends, which lost 3 bases and 5 bases, there was a span of 16 bases. CDR3 length: 16 amino acids. Germline lookup yields CDR1 LNHDA and CDR2 SQIVND (reference sequence). The CDR3 sequence: CASSMARWQENEKLFF. The CDR3, as DNA: TGTGCCAGTAGTATGGCCCGGTGGCAGGAAAATGAAAAACTGTTTTTT.

This clonotype was picked up a small number of times. The chain recombines TRBV7-2 with TRBJ2-5; 12 bases map to TRBD2. This CDR3 has 16 amino acids. Trimming took 1 base from V and 5 from J; bases not matched to a gene: 5. The germline V gene has CDR1 SGHTA and CDR2 FQGNSA. This chain's CDR3 is CASSLGLAGARETQYF. CDR3 coding DNA: TGTGCCAGCAGCTTAGGACTAGCGGGAGCGCGGGAGACCCAGTACTTC.

This chain joins TRBV2 and TRBJ2-5; TRBD2 aligns across 13 bases. J lost 5 bases, V lost 8 bases, and 8 bases had no gene match. Germline CDR1 and CDR2: SNHLY and FYNNEI. CDR3 size: 15 residues. The CDR3 sequence is CASGGTSGMSETQYF. The DNA for the CDR3 is TGTGCCAGCGGAGGGACTAGCGGGATGTCGGAGACCCAGTACTTC.

This chain uses TRBV15 with TRBJ2-5; D might be TRBD1 (6 bases). The CDR3 covers 14 residues. The germline CDR1 and CDR2 sequences are LNHNV and YYDKDF (reference sequence). V lost 4 bases to trimming and J lost 3 bases, with 12 bases between them. The CDR3 region is CATSIPGAEETQYF. The CDR3, as DNA: TGTGCCACCAGCATCCCAGGGGCAGAAGAGACCCAGTACTTC.

The chain employs TRBV6-5 and TRBJ1-1, with D unclear. The germline V gene has CDR1 MNHEY and CDR2 SVGAGI. Trimming left V 5 bases short and J 5 bases short, with 15 bases between. This CDR3 contains 14 residues. Here the CDR3 DNA reads TGTGCCAGCAGTAAATCCTTAAGTTGGACTGAAGCTTTCTTT. Residues: CASSKSLSWTEAFF.

This clonotype was observed many times. V is TRBV7-9 and J is TRBJ2-5; D remains unclear. V shed 0 bases and J shed 3 bases, with 8 bases lying between them. The germline V gene has CDR1 SEHNR and CDR2 FQNEAQ (reference sequence). The CDR3 length is 14 residues. CDR3 bases: TGTGCCAGCAGCTTAGCCCTCGGAGAAGAGACCCAGTACTTC. Translation gives CASSLALGEETQYF.

For this clonotype: A read error may be the cause here, since a much bigger clone is one base away. The DNA of the CDR3 is TGTGCCAGCAGGGGCAACGTCCTGACTTTC. Amino acid sequence: CASRGNVLTF. J is TRBJ2-6 and V is TRBV25-1; no reliable D call. The CDR3 runs 10 residues. The ends were cut back, 6 bases at V and 9 bases at J, with 3 bases in the middle. In germline, CDR1 is MGHDK, CDR2 SYGVNS.

The chain has TRBV10-1 and TRBJ2-3, with no clear D. V lost 0 bases and J lost 10, with 23 bases in between. Germline-derived CDR1 and CDR2 are WNHNN and SYGVQD (reference sequence). CDR3 size: 17 residues. The CDR3 DNA reads as TGCGCCAGCAGTGAGTCGTCGGATGTTGCGGTTCGTGATGCGCAGTATTTT. Encoded protein: CASSESSDVAVRDAQYF.

V and J are TRBV19 and TRBJ2-6; TRBD1 is a possible D gene (5 bases). Trimming stripped 5 bases from V and 1 base from J, with 12 bases between. Germline V gene lookup returns CDR1 LNHDA and CDR2 SQIVND (reference sequence). The CDR3 consists of 16 residues. The CDR3 protein is CASSAHSGSGANVLTF. CDR3 DNA: TGTGCCAGTAGTGCACACTCAGGGTCTGGGGCCAACGTCCTGACTTTC.

The J gene is TRBJ2-2, the V gene TRBV9; 9 bases are shared with TRBD1. After removal of 3 bases from V and 6 bases from J, the junction contained 6 bases not matched to a gene. There are 15 residues in the CDR3. The germline V gene encodes CDR1 SGDLS and CDR2 YYNGEE. CDR3 coding DNA: TGTGCCAGCAGCGCCGGACAGGGGTGGGCCGGGGAGCTGTTTTTT. Translation: CASSAGQGWAGELFF.

This clonotype was seen only a few times. The V call is TRBV28, the J call TRBJ2-5; 7 nucleotides align to TRBD2. V was clipped by 1 base and J by 4 bases; unmatched bases: 9. Germline CDR1 reads MDHEN; CDR2 reads SYDVKM. The CDR3 has 16 amino acids. CDR3 sequence: CASSLFRRGSRETQYF. DNA of the CDR3: TGTGCCAGCAGTTTATTCCGGCGGGGGAGTCGAGAGACCCAGTACTTC.

This clonotype came up many times. V is TRBV20-1 and J is TRBJ2-1; TRBD2 matches at 9 bases. Unmatched junction bases numbered 9, after V lost 2 bases and J lost 7 bases. The CDR3 runs to 15 residues. CDR1 and CDR2 from the germline V gene are DFQATT and SNEGSKA (reference sequence). The CDR3 DNA sequence: TGCAGTGCTAGATCTTCGACTAGCGGTAGGAATGAGCAGTTCTTC. It specifies CSARSSTSGRNEQFF.

Many counts were recorded for this clonotype. The V and J genes are TRBV6-1 and TRBJ2-1; D possibly matches TRBD1 or TRBD2 (5 bases each). Germline lookup yields CDR1 MNHNS and CDR2 SASEGT. The CDR3 extends over 14 amino acids. Trimming took off 3 bases at V and 4 bases at J, with 10 bases between the two ends. CDR3 region: CASSDVGGYNEQFF. Written as DNA, the CDR3 is TGTGCCAGCAGTGACGTTGGGGGTTACAATGAGCAGTTCTTC.

This clonotype was detected ten times or more. The chain has TRBV5-1 and TRBJ2-2; 7 nucleotides match TRBD2. Germline values: CDR1 SGHRS, CDR2 YFSETQ. Trimming took 2 bases from V and 5 from J; bases not matched to a gene: 3. This CDR3 has 14 amino acids. The CDR3 region is CASSFGGSTGELFF. Written as DNA, the CDR3 is TGCGCCAGCAGCTTCGGGGGGTCGACCGGGGAGCTGTTTTTT.

There are a few counts of this clonotype. The chain carries TRBV7-2 and TRBJ2-5; 8 bases are a match to TRBD2. CDR3 length equals 11 residues. The germline gives CDR1 SGHTA, CDR2 FQGNSA. Germline trimming cut 6 bases from V and 9 bases from J; bases unmatched to any gene: 3. Written as DNA, the CDR3 is TGTGCCAGCAGTATCGGGGGGGCCCAGTACTTC. It translates to CASSIGGAQYF.

A few counts support this clonotype. The V gene is TRBV28, the J gene TRBJ1-6, with D maybe TRBD1 (6 bases). Germline CDR1 is MDHEN and CDR2 is SYDVKM. Trimming removed 7 bases from V and 5 bases from J, with 18 bases in between. The CDR3 is 16 amino acids. CDR3 residues: CASTIITTGHNSPLHF. The CDR3 DNA reads TGTGCCAGCACCATAATCACGACAGGACATAATTCACCCCTCCACTTT.

Details on this clonotype: The germline gene is not matched at one end of the junction; a read error may be the cause. The CDR3 spells CASSEAVERLGEGGYAF. The CDR3 DNA is TGCGCCAGCAGTGAGGCCGTTGAGAGGCTCGGAGAGGGGGGCTACGCCTTC. The chain recombines TRBV10-2 with TRBJ1-2; weak D call: TRBD1 (6 bases). The CDR3 covers 17 residues. Germline V CDR1 and CDR2: WSHSY, SAAADI.

J is TRBJ2-5 and V is TRBV19; no firm D call. The V and J ends lost 6 bases and 5 bases respectively, with 13 bases between them. Germline CDR1 and CDR2: LNHDA and SQIVND (reference sequence). The CDR3 is made up of 13 amino acids. For the CDR3, the DNA is TGTGCCAGTAGGTCGGAAGGAAGTGAGACCCAGTACTTC. This gives the protein CASRSEGSETQYF.

The chain uses TRBV19 and TRBJ2-7; 10 nucleotides align to TRBD1. Trimming took 10 bases from V and 5 from J; bases not matched to a gene: 8. CDR3 length: 13 residues. The germline V gene encodes CDR1 LNHDA and CDR2 SQIVND (reference sequence). The CDR3 DNA reads as TGTGCCACCCGGGACAGGGGATGGAACGAGCAGTACTTC. Its translation: CATRDRGWNEQYF.

This clonotype was recorded many times. The genes are TRBV10-3 and TRBJ2-7; weak D call: TRBD2 (5 bases). This CDR3 is 13 amino acids long. V shed 3 bases and J shed 4 bases, with 10 bases lying between them. Looked up from germline, CDR1 is ENHRY and CDR2 is SYGVKD. The CDR3 reads CAISDKLVYEQYF. The CDR3 bases are TGTGCCATCAGTGATAAACTAGTATACGAGCAGTACTTC.

Details on this clonotype: A junction boundary mismatches the germline segment, possibly from a read error. This CDR3 reads CASRLPRQGSPFHSTEALF. The CDR3 DNA reads TGTGCCAGCAGGTTACCCCGACAGGGTTCCCCATTCCATAGCACTGAAGCTCTCTTT. The rearrangement joins TRBV28 to TRBJ1-1; 7 bases fit TRBD1. In germline, CDR1 is MDHEN, CDR2 SYDVKM. The CDR3 spans 19 residues.

This clonotype was picked up many times. The chain couples TRBV20-1 to TRBJ2-3; 14 bases are shared with TRBD2. There are 17 residues in the CDR3. CDR1 and CDR2 from the germline V gene are DFQATT and SNEGSKA (reference sequence). Trimming at V came to 2 bases and at J to 1 base, leaving 5 bases not matched to a gene. CDR3 nucleotide sequence: TGCAGTGCTAGATCGGGACTAGCGGGAGTTGGCACAGATACGCAGTATTTT. Translated: CSARSGLAGVGTDTQYF.